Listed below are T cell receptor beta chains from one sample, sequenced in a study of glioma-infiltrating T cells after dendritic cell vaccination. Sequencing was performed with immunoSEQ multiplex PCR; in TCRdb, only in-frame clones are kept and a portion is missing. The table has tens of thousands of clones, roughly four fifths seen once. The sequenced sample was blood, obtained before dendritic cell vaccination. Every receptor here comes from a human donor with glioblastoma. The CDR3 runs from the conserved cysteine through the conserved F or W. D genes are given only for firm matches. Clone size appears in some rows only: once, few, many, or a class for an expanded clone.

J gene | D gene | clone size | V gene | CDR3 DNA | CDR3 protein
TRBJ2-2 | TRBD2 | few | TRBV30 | TGTGCCTGGAAACTAGCGGGGGGGCGGGCCGGGGAGCTGTTTTTT | CAWKLAGGRAGELFF
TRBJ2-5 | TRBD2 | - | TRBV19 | TGTGCCAGTAGTACGGGACTAGCAGGGGAGACCCAGTACTTC | CASSTGLAGETQYF
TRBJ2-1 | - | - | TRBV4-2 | TGTGCCAGCAGCCAAGAGTTCCGGGAGATCAACTACAATGAGCAGTTCTTC | CASSQEFREINYNEQFF
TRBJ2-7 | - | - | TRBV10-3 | TGTGCCATCAGCACAGGGAGCTCCTACGAGCAGTACTTC | CAISTGSSYEQYF
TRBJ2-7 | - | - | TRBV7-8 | TGTGCCAGCAGCTTAGCGAGTTTGGGGCCCTACGAGCAGTACTTC | CASSLASLGPYEQYF
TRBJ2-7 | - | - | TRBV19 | TGTGCCAGTAGTCTGGGACACGGCCCCTACGAGCAGTACTTC | CASSLGHGPYEQYF
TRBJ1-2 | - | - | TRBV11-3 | TGTGCCAGCAGCTTACCTACAGGAAACTATGGCTACACCTTC | CASSLPTGNYGYTF
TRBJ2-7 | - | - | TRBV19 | TGTGCCAGTAGTATGGCCCTCGTCGGTGCGGGGCAGTACTTC | CASSMALVGAGQYF
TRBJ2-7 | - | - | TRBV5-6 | TGTGCCAGCAGCAGCCTCTATGCGCCCCCCAACGAGCAGTACTTC | CASSSLYAPPNEQYF
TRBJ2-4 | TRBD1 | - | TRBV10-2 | TGCGCCAGCAGTGATGGACAGGGGCTGTACTTC | CASSDGQGLYF
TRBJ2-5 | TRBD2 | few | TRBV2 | TGTGCCAGCATAATTCAAGCGGGGGGGCGGGAGACCCAGTACTTC | CASIIQAGGRETQYF
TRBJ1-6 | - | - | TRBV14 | TGTGCCAGCAGCGGGGAGGGTTCACCCCTCCACTTT | CASSGEGSPLHF
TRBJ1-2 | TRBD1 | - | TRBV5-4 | TGTGCCAGCAGCTTCACAGGGGGCCATGGCTACACCTTC | CASSFTGGHGYTF
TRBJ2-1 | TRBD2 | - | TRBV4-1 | TGCGCCAGCAGCCAAGAGCCGGGGGGGTACAATGAGCAGTTCTTC | CASSQEPGGYNEQFF
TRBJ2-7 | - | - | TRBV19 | TGTGCCAGTAGGGTAACGGGGAACTCCTACGAGCAGTACTTC | CASRVTGNSYEQYF
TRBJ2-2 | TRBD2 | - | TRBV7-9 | TGTGCCAGCAGCTTAGGGATAGCGGGGGGGCCGTGGACCGGGGAGCTGTTTTTT | CASSLGIAGGPWTGELFF
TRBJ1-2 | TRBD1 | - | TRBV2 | TGTGCCAGCAGTGAACAGGGGGAAGGCTATGGCTACACCTTC | CASSEQGEGYGYTF
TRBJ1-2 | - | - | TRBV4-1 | TGCGCCAGCAGCCCCCGGGGGGGTAACTATGGCTACACCTTC | CASSPRGGNYGYTF
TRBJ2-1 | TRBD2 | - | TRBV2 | TGTGCCACCCTGAGTAGCGGGTCGGGGACCTACAATGAGCAGTTCTTC | CATLSSGSGTYNEQFF
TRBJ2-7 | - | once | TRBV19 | TGTGCCAGTAGTATCAGGGTGACGTTCTACGAGCAGTACTTC | CASSIRVTFYEQYF
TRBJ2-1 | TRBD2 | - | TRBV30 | TGTGCCGGGACTAGCGGGCCTAGGAGCTCCTACAATGAGCAGTTCTTC | CAGTSGPRSSYNEQFF
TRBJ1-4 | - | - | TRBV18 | TGTGCCAGCTCACCACCAAAGGGGAAACTGTTTTTT | CASSPPKGKLFF
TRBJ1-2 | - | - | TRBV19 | TGTGCCAGCAGTGGATCAAGGGGCGGCCACTATGGCTACACCTTC | CASSGSRGGHYGYTF
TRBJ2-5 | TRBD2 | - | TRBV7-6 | TGTGCCAGCAGCTTGGGCGGGGGATCGGAGACCCAGTACTTC | CASSLGGGSETQYF
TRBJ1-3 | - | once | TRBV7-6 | TGTGCCAGCAGCTCTTTTAGCGTGGACCATTCGTCTTATCGGTCTGGAAACACCATATATTTT | CASSSFSVDHSSYRSGNTIYF
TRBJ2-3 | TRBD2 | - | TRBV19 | TGTGCCAGTAGTATTTTAGCGGGGCACACAGATACGCAGTATTTT | CASSILAGHTDTQYF
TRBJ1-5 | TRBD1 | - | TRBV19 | TGTGCCAGTAGTATACCCGGGACAGGGAGGTTGAATCAGCCCCAGCATTTT | CASSIPGTGRLNQPQHF
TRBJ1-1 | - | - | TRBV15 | TGTGCCACCACGTTAGGGTCGGGGGGAGAAGCTTTCTTT | CATTLGSGGEAFF
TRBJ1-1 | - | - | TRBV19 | TGTGCCAGTAGTATCAAGTTGGAGACTGAAGCTTTCTTT | CASSIKLETEAFF
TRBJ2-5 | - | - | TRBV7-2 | TGTGCCAGCAGCCGGAAGCGCACTCAAGAGACCCAGTACTTC | CASSRKRTQETQYF
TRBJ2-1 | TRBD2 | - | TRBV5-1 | TGCGCCAGCAGCGCGATCACTAGCGGGGGTCACAATGAGCAGTTCTTC | CASSAITSGGHNEQFF
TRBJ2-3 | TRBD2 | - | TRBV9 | TGTGCCAGCAGGGCGACTAGCGGGGGGGCTTCAGATACGCAGTATTTT | CASRATSGGASDTQYF
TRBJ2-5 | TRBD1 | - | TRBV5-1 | TGCGCCAGCAGCTTGGTCGGACAGGGGGGAGAGACCCAGTACTTC | CASSLVGQGGETQYF
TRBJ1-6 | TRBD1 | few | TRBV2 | TGTGCCAGCAGGACGACAGGGGGCAATTCACCCCTCCACTTT | CASRTTGGNSPLHF
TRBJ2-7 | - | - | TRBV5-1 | TGCGCCAGCAGCTCACAGGGCCCCTACGAGCAGTACTTC | CASSSQGPYEQYF
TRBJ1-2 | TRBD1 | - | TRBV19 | TGTGCCAGTAGGACTCCGACAGGGACGCGCGGCTACACCTTC | CASRTPTGTRGYTF
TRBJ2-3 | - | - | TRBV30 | TGTGCCTGGAAGGGGTTTCACACAGATACGCAGTATTTT | CAWKGFHTDTQYF
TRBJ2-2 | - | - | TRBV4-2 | TGTGCCAGCAGCCAAGATCTTCTAGCGTCCGGGGAGCTGTTTTTT | CASSQDLLASGELFF
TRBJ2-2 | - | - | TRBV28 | TGTGCCAGCAGTTTGAGAGGTGGGGAGCTGTTTTTT | CASSLRGGELFF
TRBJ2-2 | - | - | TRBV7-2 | TGTGCCAGCAGCCTAAGCGTAGGGGAGCTGTTTTTT | CASSLSVGELFF
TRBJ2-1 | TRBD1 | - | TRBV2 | TGTGCCACGCACCTGACAGGGATAGATGAGCAGTTCTTC | CATHLTGIDEQFF
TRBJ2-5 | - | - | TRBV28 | TGTGCCAGCAGTTTAGGGCAGGGTGGGGAAGAGACCCAGTACTTC | CASSLGQGGEETQYF
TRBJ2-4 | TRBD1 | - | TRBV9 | TGTGCCAGCAGCCCCGACAGGGAAAACTACATTCAGTACTTC | CASSPDRENYIQYF
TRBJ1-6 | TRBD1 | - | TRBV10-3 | TGTGCCATCAGTGAGGGGACAGACCGAGATAATTCACCCCTCCACTTT | CAISEGTDRDNSPLHF
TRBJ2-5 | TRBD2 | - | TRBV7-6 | TGTGCCAGCAGCCCTGGACTAGCGGGGGGGAAGGGTACAGAGACCCAGTACTTC | CASSPGLAGGKGTETQYF
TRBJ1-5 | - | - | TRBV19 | TGTGCCAGTAGTATACGACAGTTTAAGGGCAATCAGCCCCAGCATTTT | CASSIRQFKGNQPQHF
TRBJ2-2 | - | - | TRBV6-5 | TGTGCCGGCACCAGGACAGCGAACACCGGGGAGCTGTTTTTT | CAGTRTANTGELFF
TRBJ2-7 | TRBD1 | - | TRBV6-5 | TGTGCCAGCAGTGGCCGCACAGGGGGGTACGAGCAGTACTTC | CASSGRTGGYEQYF
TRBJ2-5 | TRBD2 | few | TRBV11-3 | TGTGCCAGCAGCCCCCGACTAGCGGGGGGTGGGGGGCAAGAGACCCAGTACTTC | CASSPRLAGGGGQETQYF
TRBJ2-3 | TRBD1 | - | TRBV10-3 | TGTGCCATCAGTGCCCAACAGGGGCCGGCCACAGATACGCAGTATTTT | CAISAQQGPATDTQYF
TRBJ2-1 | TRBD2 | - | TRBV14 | TGTGCCAGCAGCCATTTTCTACCTTTTAGCGGGGACAATGAGCAGTTCTTC | CASSHFLPFSGDNEQFF
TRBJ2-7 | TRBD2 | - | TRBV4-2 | TGTGCCAGCAGCCAAGAGGCTAGCGGATCCTACGAGCAGTACTTC | CASSQEASGSYEQYF
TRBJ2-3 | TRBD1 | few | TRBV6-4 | TGTGCCAGCAGTGACGGGACAGGGGGCACAGATACGCAGTATTTT | CASSDGTGGTDTQYF
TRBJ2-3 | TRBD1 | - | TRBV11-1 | TGTGCCAGCAGCTTAGTAGGACAGGGAGGCACAGATACGCAGTATTTT | CASSLVGQGGTDTQYF
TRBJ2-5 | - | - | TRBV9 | TGTGCCAGCAGCGTAGGCGGGTTACAAGAGACCCAGTACTTC | CASSVGGLQETQYF
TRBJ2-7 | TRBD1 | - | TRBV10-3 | TGTGCCATCAGTGGAACCGGGACAGGGCCCTACGAGCAGTACTTC | CAISGTGTGPYEQYF
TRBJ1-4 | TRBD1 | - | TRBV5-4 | TGTGCCAGCAGCGCCGCAGGGGGCACTAATGAAAAACTGTTTTTT | CASSAAGGTNEKLFF
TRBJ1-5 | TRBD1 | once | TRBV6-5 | TGTGCCAGCAGCCCCCGGGACAGGCAGGATCAGCCCCAGCATTTT | CASSPRDRQDQPQHF
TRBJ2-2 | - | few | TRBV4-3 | TGCGCCAGCAGCCCCCTAGGCACAGGGACCACCGGGGAGCTGTTTTTT | CASSPLGTGTTGELFF